The 3 T cell receptor beta chains in this list originate from one sample, sequenced in a study of cytomegalovirus exposure and HLA in healthy donors. 13 Jbeta primers and 60 Vbeta primers were used for the PCR. This table comes from immunoSEQ multiplex PCR, and its TCRdb copy is limited to in-frame clones, with some not included. Seen here are about 140,000 clones, about 66% observed once, and the top ten hold about 1.5%. The specimen was PBMCs. These TCRs come from a human donor in good health.

V and J are TRBV7-2 and TRBJ2-2; 10 bases are a match to TRBD1. Germline CDR1 reads SGHTA; CDR2 reads FQGNSA. The V and J ends lost 0 bases and 5 bases, in that order; junction bases with no gene match: 3. This CDR3 is built from 16 residues. The CDR3 protein is CASSLAGTGVTGELFF. CDR3 nucleotide sequence: TGTGCCAGCAGCTTAGCGGGGACAGGGGTAACCGGGGAGCTGTTTTTT. Supplemented by reference TRBV7-2 and TRBJ2-2, the full variable domain reads GAGVSQSPSNKVTEKGKDVELRCDPISGHTALYWYRQSLGQGLEFLIYFQGNSAPDKSGLPSDRFSAERTGGSVSTLTIQRTQQEDSAVYLCASSLAGTGVTGELFFGEGSRLTVL.

The chain's CDR3 is CATRAELSYEQYF. CDR3 DNA sequence: TGTGCCACCCGCGCGGAACTCAGCTACGAGCAGTACTTC. This chain links TRBV19 with TRBJ2-7; D is uncertain. The germline V and J ends were trimmed by 10 bases and 3 bases, with 16 bases remaining between them. Germline CDR1 and CDR2: LNHDA and SQIVND (reference sequence). This CDR3 region has 13 residues.

The chain combines TRBV10-3 with TRBJ2-5, with D possibly matching TRBD1 (5 bases). The J call may be mistaken, given a closer DNA end match to TRBJ2-7. The germline CDR1 and CDR2 sequences are ENHRY and SYGVKD. This CDR3 is 14 amino acids long. CDR3 bases: TGTGCCATCAGTGAGCCGACAGACCTATACGAGCAGTACTTC. Amino acid sequence: CAISEPTDLYEQYF.